Listed below are T cell receptor beta chains from one sample, sequenced in a study of technical replicates of blood from a few donors. Sequencing was performed with immunoSEQ multiplex PCR; in TCRdb, only in-frame clones are kept and a portion is missing. The repertoire holds approximately 70,000 clones, with under 98% as singletons. What was sequenced was T cells isolated from PBMCs. Every receptor here comes from a human donor in good health. The CDR3 runs from the conserved cysteine through the conserved F or W. The D gene is left open where the match is weak. Size values are once, few and many counts, or a class for expanded clones, and some rows have none.

D	size	V	J	DNA	CDR3
NA	NA	TRBV19	TRBJ1-4	TGTGCCAGTAGTATACGGGCGGGTTATAATGAAAAACTGTTTTTT	CASSIRAGYNEKLFF
TRBD1	NA	TRBV28	TRBJ1-3	TGTGCCAGCAACCCAAGTATGGGACAGGGTACAGGAAACACCATATATTTT	CASNPSMGQGTGNTIYF
NA	once	TRBV21-1	TRBJ2-7	TGTGCCAGCAGCCATCCGTCTAGCGGGGCCGAGAACTCCTACGAGCAGTACTTC	CASSHPSSGAENSYEQYF
NA	NA	TRBV5-8	TRBJ2-2	TGTGCCAGCAGCTTGGGACAGAAACCCAACACCGGGGAGCTGTTTTTT	CASSLGQKPNTGELFF
TRBD1	NA	TRBV9	TRBJ1-2	TGTGCCAGCAGCACACTAACAGGGGCCGCTGGCTACACCTTC	CASSTLTGAAGYTF
NA	NA	TRBV9	TRBJ1-2	TGTGCCAGCAGCGTAGGGATTATGGGGGGATACGGCTACACCTTC	CASSVGIMGGYGYTF
NA	NA	TRBV11-3	TRBJ1-2	TGTGCCAGCAGCTTGGAAAGGGGAGGGCATGGCTACACCTTC	CASSLERGGHGYTF
TRBD2	NA	TRBV7-9	TRBJ2-7	TGTGCCAGCAGCTTATTGGGGGGGTACGAGCAGTACTTC	CASSLLGGYEQYF
NA	NA	TRBV5-6	TRBJ1-5	TGTGCCAGCAGCTTGGGGGCCGGGGATTATAGCAATCAGCCCCAGCATTTT	CASSLGAGDYSNQPQHF
TRBD1	NA	TRBV11-1	TRBJ2-5	TGTGCCAGCAGCCGGACAGGGGAGGAGACCCAGTACTTC	CASSRTGEETQYF
NA	once	TRBV11-2	TRBJ2-7	TGTGCCAGCAGCTTGTCGGCAGGTGTCTACGAGCAGTACTTC	CASSLSAGVYEQYF
NA	NA	TRBV7-9	TRBJ2-2	TGTGCCAGCAGCTTAGCGCTGTCAGTTTACACCGGGGAGCTGTTTTTT	CASSLALSVYTGELFF
TRBD1	once	TRBV10-3	TRBJ1-3	TGTGCCACGCAGGGGGGAGTTGGTCCTGGAAACACCATATATTTT	CATQGGVGPGNTIYF
NA	NA	TRBV5-5	TRBJ1-3	TGTGCCAGCAGCTTGGCCCAGGCTAGGGGCTCTGGAAACACCATATATTTT	CASSLAQARGSGNTIYF
NA	NA	TRBV28	TRBJ1-1	TGTGCCAGCAGTCGCAGCGCTAACCTCAGGAACACTGAAGCTTTCTTT	CASSRSANLRNTEAFF
TRBD1	NA	TRBV27	TRBJ2-7	TGTGCCAGCAGCCCCGGGACAGGAATCTACGAGCAGTACTTC	CASSPGTGIYEQYF
TRBD2	NA	TRBV6-1	TRBJ2-1	TGTGCCAGCAGTGAACTAAGACTAGCGGGAAGGTACAATGAGCAGTTCTTC	CASSELRLAGRYNEQFF
TRBD1	NA	TRBV6-6	TRBJ1-1	TGTGCCAGCAGAGGACAGGGTAGTCTGTACACTGAAGCTTTCTTT	CASRGQGSLYTEAFF
NA	NA	TRBV4-1	TRBJ2-3	TGCGCCAGCAGCCAAGAAGGGGCCACAGATACGCAGTATTTT	CASSQEGATDTQYF
TRBD2	NA	TRBV5-4	TRBJ2-7	TGTGCCAGCAGCGGGGGGACTAGCGGAAGCTCCTACGAGCAGTACTTC	CASSGGTSGSSYEQYF
TRBD2	once	TRBV6-1	TRBJ2-1	TGTGCCAGCAGTGAAGAACTAGCGGGATTCTACAATGAGCAGTTCTTC	CASSEELAGFYNEQFF
NA	NA	TRBV28	TRBJ2-7	TGTGCCAGCAGTTTAATGGCTGACAAGCAGTACTTC	CASSLMADKQYF
TRBD1	NA	TRBV7-9	TRBJ1-4	TGTGCCAGCAGCTCCTTCCGGGACAGGGGTGAAAAACTGTTTTTT	CASSSFRDRGEKLFF
TRBD1	NA	TRBV28	TRBJ2-3	TGTGCCAGCAGTGACAGGGGGCGCCCACAATCTTTT	CASSDRGRPQSF
NA	NA	TRBV10-3	TRBJ1-2	TGTGCCATCAGTGAGTCGGACTGGAGTACTAACTATGGCTACACCTTC	CAISESDWSTNYGYTF
NA	NA	TRBV27	TRBJ2-3	TGTGCCAGCAGTTTTCCTGGAGGCACAGATACGCAGTATTTT	CASSFPGGTDTQYF
NA	NA	TRBV7-2	TRBJ1-3	TGTGCCAGCAGCTTATTCGGGGAAAACACCATATATTTT	CASSLFGENTIYF
TRBD1	NA	TRBV2	TRBJ1-2	TGTGCCAGCTTGCTGACAGGGGGGGACTATGGCTACACCTTC	CASLLTGGDYGYTF
TRBD1	NA	TRBV9	TRBJ1-5	TGTGCCAGCAGCGTTCTGGACAGGGGCCAGCCCCAGCATTTT	CASSVLDRGQPQHF
NA	NA	TRBV5-1	TRBJ1-1	TGCGCCAGCAGCTTGCCTCAGGGTGTTCAGACTGAAGCTTTCTTT	CASSLPQGVQTEAFF
TRBD1	NA	TRBV30	TRBJ1-2	TGTGCCGCCCAGACAGGGGAAGGGTATGGCTACACCTTC	CAAQTGEGYGYTF
NA	NA	TRBV5-1	TRBJ2-7	TGCGCCAGCAGCCCGGACATTTTCTACGAGCAGTACTTC	CASSPDIFYEQYF
TRBD1	NA	TRBV4-1	TRBJ1-2	TGCGCCAGCAGCGGCCGGGACAGGACCTACGGCTACACCTTC	CASSGRDRTYGYTF
NA	NA	TRBV10-3	TRBJ1-1	TGTGCCATCAGTGAGCAGGATACCACTGAAGCTTTCTTT	CAISEQDTTEAFF
TRBD1	once	TRBV5-4	TRBJ2-6	TGTGCCAGCAGCTTGGAGCTAGTGACAGGGTACGGGGCCAACGTCCTGACTTTC	CASSLELVTGYGANVLTF
NA	NA	TRBV21-1	TRBJ1-5	TGTGCCAGCAGCGAACTGAAGGGGACAGGGGGTAATCAGCCCCAGCATTTT	CASSELKGTGGNQPQHF
NA	NA	TRBV2	TRBJ2-3	TGTGCCAGCAGAGCGGACAGACCAGATACGCAGTATTTT	CASRADRPDTQYF
NA	NA	TRBV5-4	TRBJ1-2	TGTGCCAGCAGCTTGGCTACTAACTATGGCTACACCTTC	CASSLATNYGYTF
NA	NA	TRBV18	TRBJ2-7	TGTGCCAGCTCACCAAATGGCATCTACGAGCAGTACTTC	CASSPNGIYEQYF
TRBD1	NA	TRBV6-6	TRBJ1-3	TGTGCCACTGCAGGACAGGGGATTTCTGGAAACACCATATATTTT	CATAGQGISGNTIYF
NA	NA	TRBV9	TRBJ1-1	TGTGCCAGCAGCGTTAGCGGAAGCTCCAACACTGAAGCTTTCTTT	CASSVSGSSNTEAFF
NA	once	TRBV6-5	TRBJ1-1	TGTGCCAGCAGTTACTCGGAGAGCACTGAAGCTTTCTTT	CASSYSESTEAFF
NA	NA	TRBV5-1	TRBJ2-7	TGCGCCAGCAGCTTGGCCGGGCAACAGGGCTACGAGCAGTACTTC	CASSLAGQQGYEQYF
NA	NA	TRBV25-1	TRBJ1-1	TGTGCCAGCAGGAGATACAGGGACAACACTGAAGCTTTCTTT	CASRRYRDNTEAFF
NA	NA	TRBV13	TRBJ2-7	TGTGCCAGCAGCTTGTCGGGACTTCCCCCCTACGAGCAGTACTTC	CASSLSGLPPYEQYF
TRBD2	NA	TRBV18	TRBJ2-7	TGTGCCAGCTCCCAAGGGACTAGTAACTACGAGCAGTACTTC	CASSQGTSNYEQYF
NA	NA	TRBV30	TRBJ2-5	TGTGCCTGGGCGGGACAGTATCAAGAGACCCAGTACTTC	CAWAGQYQETQYF
NA	NA	TRBV27	TRBJ1-2	TGTGCCAGCAGTTTAGGGCCTAACTATGGCTACACCTTC	CASSLGPNYGYTF